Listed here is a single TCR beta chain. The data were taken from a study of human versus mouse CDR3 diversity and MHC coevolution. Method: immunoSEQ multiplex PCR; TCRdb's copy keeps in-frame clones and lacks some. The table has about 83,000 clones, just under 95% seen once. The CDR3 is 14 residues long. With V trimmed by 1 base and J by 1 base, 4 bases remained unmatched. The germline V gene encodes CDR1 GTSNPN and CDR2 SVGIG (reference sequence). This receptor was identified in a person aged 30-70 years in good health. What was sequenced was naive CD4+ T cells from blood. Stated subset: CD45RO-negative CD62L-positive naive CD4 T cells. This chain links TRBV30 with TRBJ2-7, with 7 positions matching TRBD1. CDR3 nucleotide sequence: TGTGCCTGGAGTGCGGACAGGCAGTCCTACGAGCAGTACTTC. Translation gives CAWSADRQSYEQYF. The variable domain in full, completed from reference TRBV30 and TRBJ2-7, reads SQTIHQWPATLVQPVGSPLSLECTVEGTSNPNLYWYRQAAGRGLQLLFYSVGIGQISSEVPQNLSASRPQDRQFILSSKKLLLSDSGFYLCAWSADRQSYEQYFGPGTRLTVT.